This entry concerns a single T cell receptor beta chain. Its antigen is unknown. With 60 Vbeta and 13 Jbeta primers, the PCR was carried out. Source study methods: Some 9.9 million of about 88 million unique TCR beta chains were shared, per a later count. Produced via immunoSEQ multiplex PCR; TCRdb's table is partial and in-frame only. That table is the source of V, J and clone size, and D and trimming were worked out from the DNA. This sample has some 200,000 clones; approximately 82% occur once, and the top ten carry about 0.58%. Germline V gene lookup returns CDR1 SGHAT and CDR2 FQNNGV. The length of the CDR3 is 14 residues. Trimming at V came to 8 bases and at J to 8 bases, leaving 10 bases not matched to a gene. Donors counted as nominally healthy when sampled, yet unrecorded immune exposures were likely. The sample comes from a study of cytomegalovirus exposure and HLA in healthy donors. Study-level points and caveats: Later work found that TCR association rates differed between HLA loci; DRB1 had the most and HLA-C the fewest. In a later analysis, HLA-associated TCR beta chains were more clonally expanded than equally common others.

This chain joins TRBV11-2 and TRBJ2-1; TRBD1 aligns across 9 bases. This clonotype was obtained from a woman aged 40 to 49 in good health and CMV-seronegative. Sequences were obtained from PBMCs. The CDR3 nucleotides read TGTGCCAGCTGCCCGGGACAGGGATACTATGAGCAGTTCTTC. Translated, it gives CASCPGQGYYEQFF.